This T cell receptor beta chain comes out of a study of persistence of HIV-infected CD4 T cells. Turning to the study itself: The sample holds CD4+ T cells responsive to CMV or HIV-1 Gag. Suppressive ART had lasted a median of roughly eight years.

The immunoSEQ assay was version 4, run in survey mode. Assay: immunoSEQ multiplex PCR; the TCRdb copy retains only in-frame clones and omits some. The sample carries about 64,000 clones, more than 70% recorded once. Notes on this clone: The antigen is unknown.

Cells were stimulated with overlapping HIV-1 Gag 15-mer peptides. Memory cells lacking CD40L and CD69 with high CD45RO were sorted. The length of the CDR3 is 17 residues. J was trimmed by 1 base and V by 6 bases; bases with no gene match: 10. Per the germline V gene, CDR1 is LNHDA and CDR2 is SQIVND (reference sequence). Study-wide results and caveats: Degenerate expanded CDR3beta sequences were enriched among CMV- and Gag-responding cells.

J is TRBJ1-5 and V is TRBV19, with TRBD1 matching 9 bases. This material consisted of CD4+ T cells sorted from PBMCs after approximately 19-hour stimulation, taken from a patient who received antiretroviral therapy. The TCR comes from an adult man with HIV who was CMV-seropositive. Here the CDR3 reads CASSYDRGIGSNQPQHF. DNA for the CDR3: TGTGCCAGTAGCTATGACAGGGGGATAGGGAGCAATCAGCCCCAGCATTTT.